The entry below gives a single T cell receptor beta chain sequence along with its context. The sample is drawn from a study of control samples from healthy donors and cancer patients. Repertoires were generated with immunoSEQ multiplex PCR, while TCRdb's copy carries only in-frame clones and drops some. The table shows roughly 170,000 clones, with 93% occurring only once. The germline V gene has CDR1 PRHDT and CDR2 FYEKMQ (reference sequence). V lost 3 bases to trimming and J lost 6 bases; unmatched junction nucleotides: 11. The CDR3 covers 16 residues. The clonotype originates from a woman aged 60 to 75 in good health. The sample consisted of blood. The chain uses TRBV13 and TRBJ2-3, with TRBD1 identical over 8 bases. The CDR3: CASSLRSDRVGDTQYF. The CDR3 DNA reads TGTGCCAGCAGCTTGAGATCGGACAGGGTGGGCGATACGCAGTATTTT.